One and the same sample provided the 30 T cell receptor beta chains below, sequenced in a study of T cell clonality in common variable immunodeficiency. Findings and limits, study-wide: Reportedly, TCR beta sequences from common variable immunodeficiency showed fewer deletions and N-nucleotide insertions.

Antigens of these TCRs are unknown. The repertoire was sequenced with immunoSEQ multiplex PCR; TCRdb's copy has only in-frame clones and lacks some. The data show roughly 30,000 clones, with none appearing a single time. Sequencing input: peripheral blood mononuclear cells. The receptors come from a human donor with common variable immunodeficiency.

This clone was seen a few times. The CDR3 end is not reached by the read, which stops 3 residues before it; the germline J gene fills it in. The rearrangement joins TRBV7-6 to TRBJ2-3; 8 bases are a match to TRBD1. The CDR3 length is 15 residues. CDR1 is SGHVS and CDR2 is FNYEAQ in the germline V gene. The V segment lost 3 bases and the J segment 4 bases; nucleotides outside the gene matches: 6. Incomplete CDR3 DNA: TGTGCCAGCAGCTTGGATGGACAGGGCGCAGATACG. Its translation: CASSLDGQGADT. The entire CDR3 reads CASSLDGQGADTQYF.

The table lists this clone with a few counts. The read ends 3 residues before the CDR3 terminus; that terminus is restored from the germline J gene. At the DNA level, this CDR3 is encoded by other sequences in the same sample as well. The chain joins TRBV29-1 to TRBJ1-5, with a weak D call TRBD1 (5 bases). Trimming took off 4 bases at V and 9 bases at J, with 13 bases between the two ends. This CDR3 contains 12 residues. The germline CDR1 and CDR2 sequences are SQVTM and ANQGSEA. The CDR3 spells CSVGQFSGPQHF. The CDR3 bases that were read are TGCAGCGTTGGACAGTTCTCGGGGCCC.

In its sample, this clone was seen a few times. At one end the junction does not follow the germline gene, possibly because of a read error. The CDR3 DNA, read in part, is TGCGCCAGCAGCTTGGCCAGTCGGGGAGGGACTAAGGAAAAA. It specifies CASSLASRGGTKEK. The whole CDR3 sequence is CASSLASRGGTKEKLFF. The chain has TRBV5-1 and TRBJ1-4; possible D gene TRBD1, 5 bases. The CDR3 end is not reached by the read, which stops 3 residues before it; the germline J gene fills it in. The CDR3 spans 17 residues. Germline V CDR1 and CDR2: SGHRS, YFSETQ.

On this clone itself: The CDR3 extends 3 residues past the end of the read, so its final part is completed from the germline J gene. J is TRBJ1-5 and V is TRBV2, with 7 bases matching TRBD1. The V and J ends lost 3 bases and 3 bases, in that order; junction bases with no gene match: 2. This CDR3 has 14 residues. Germline loops: CDR1 SNHLY, CDR2 FYNNEI. The CDR3 DNA, read in part, is TGTGCCAGCAGTGATGGGACAGTCAATCAGCCC. It codes for CASSDGTVNQP. The whole CDR3 sequence reads CASSDGTVNQPQHF.

This clone was seen only a few times. The read terminates 3 residues ahead of where the CDR3 ends, so the germline J gene completes it. The chain is built from TRBV19 and TRBJ1-3; TRBD1 is a possible D gene (5 bases). This CDR3 spans 15 amino acids. The V end lost 5 bases, the J end lost 4 bases, and 15 bases lay between the germline ends. The V gene's germline CDR1 is LNHDA and CDR2 SQIVND (reference sequence). The sequenced part of the CDR3 DNA is TGTGCCAGTAGTCAGCGATACAGGCCAGGAAACACC. Translated, it gives CASSQRYRPGNT. The CDR3, in full, reads CASSQRYRPGNTIYF. The full variable domain, rest sourced from reference TRBV19 and TRBJ1-3, is DGGITQSPKYLFRKEGQNVTLSCEQNLNHDAMYWYRQDPGQGLRLIYYSQIVNDFQKGDIAEGYSVSREKKESFPLTVTSAQKNPTAFYLCASSQRYRPGNTIYFGEGSWLTVV.

This clone was observed many times. The read terminates 3 residues ahead of where the CDR3 ends, so the germline J gene completes it. The chain uses TRBV18 and TRBJ2-2; 8 bases map to TRBD1. This CDR3 comprises 17 residues. CDR1 and CDR2 (germline): KGHSH, LQKENI. V lost 3 bases to trimming and J lost 3 bases; unmatched junction nucleotides: 9. CDR3 DNA (partial): TGTGCCAGCTCACCCGGGCAGGGGGCGCGTCACACCGGGGAG. This encodes CASSPGQGARHTGE. The full CDR3 sequence reads CASSPGQGARHTGELFF. The full variable domain, rest sourced from reference TRBV18 and TRBJ2-2, is NAGVMQNPRHLVRRRGQEARLRCSPMKGHSHVYWYRQLPEEGLKFMVYLQKENIIDESGMPKERFSAEFPKEGPSILRIQQVVRGDSAAYFCASSPGQGARHTGELFFGEGSRLTVL.

This clone was recorded a few times. The observed sequence ends 3 residues before the CDR3 terminus, with the missing tail filled in from the germline J gene. The rearrangement uses TRBV29-1 and TRBJ1-2, with D possibly matching TRBD1 (5 bases). The CDR3 consists of 13 residues. Between the trimmed V and J ends, which lost 1 base and 4 bases, there was a span of 10 bases. Germline assignment: CDR1 SQVTM and CDR2 ANQGSEA. CDR3 DNA, as far as it was read: TGCAGCGTTGAAGGAGAGAGGGGCTATGGC. This codes for CSVEGERGYG. From start to end, the CDR3 is CSVEGERGYGYTF.

On this clone: The CDR3 end falls 3 residues outside the read, so it is completed with the germline J gene. V is TRBV19 and J is TRBJ1-1; maybe TRBD1 (5 bases). Germline V CDR1 and CDR2: LNHDA, SQIVND (reference sequence). V lost 0 bases, J lost 3 bases, and 17 bases lay in between. This CDR3 spans 17 amino acids. The sequenced CDR3 bases are TGTGCCAGTAGTATAGATCGGGCAGGGTTTAGGGACACTGAA. Translated: CASSIDRAGFRDTE. The whole CDR3 reads CASSIDRAGFRDTEAFF.

This clone was seen ten or more times. The CDR3 end is not reached by the read, which stops 3 residues before it; the germline J gene fills it in. The gene calls are TRBV18 and TRBJ2-1; a possible D gene is TRBD2 (6 bases). Trimming pared 2 bases from V and 0 bases from J, leaving 11 bases between. The CDR3 is 16 residues long. Per germline, CDR1 KGHSH and CDR2 LQKENI. CDR3 amino acids: CASSPTAGSSYNEQFF. CDR3 DNA, as far as it was read: TGTGCCAGCTCACCAACGGCGGGAAGCTCCTACAATGAG.

This clone was detected ten times or more. The CDR3 is CASSPGTGFTYEQYF. Incomplete CDR3 DNA: TGTGCCAGTAGCCCAGGGACAGGATTTACCTACGAG. The chain joins TRBV19 to TRBJ2-7, with TRBD1 identical over 8 bases. The CDR3 goes on 3 residues after the read ends, and that part is filled in from the germline J gene. This CDR3 has 15 residues. V gave up 6 bases and J gave up 2 bases; unmatched junction bases: 9. The germline V gene has CDR1 LNHDA and CDR2 SQIVND (reference sequence).

This clone occurred many times. From the germline J gene comes the end of the CDR3, since the read stops 3 residues before it. V gene TRBV14 combines with J gene TRBJ1-1; maybe TRBD1 (5 bases). The V gene's germline CDR1 is SGHDN and CDR2 FVKESK. The V end lost 4 bases, the J end lost 4 bases, and 13 bases lay between the germline ends. The CDR3 runs 14 residues. The DNA read from the CDR3 is TGTGCCAGCAGCCGGCGGGCCGGGGGCACTGAA. It specifies CASSRRAGGTE. The complete CDR3 reads CASSRRAGGTEAFF.

This clone was seen repeatedly, ten times or more. The CDR3 extends 3 residues past the end of the read, so its final part is completed from the germline J gene. V and J are TRBV5-1 and TRBJ1-1, with TRBD1 matching 8 bases. The CDR3 extends over 14 amino acids. Germline V CDR1 and CDR2: SGHRS, YFSETQ. The J segment lost 3 bases and the V segment lost 4 bases, leaving 5 bases of the junction unmatched. CDR3 in amino acids: CASSEKTGDTEAFF. The covered CDR3 bases are TGCGCCAGCAGCGAAAAGACAGGGGACACTGAA.

This clone was picked up a small number of times. Sequencing ends 3 residues short of the CDR3 end; the germline J gene provides the rest. The genes are TRBV6-1 and TRBJ2-7; D remains ambiguous. Germline CDR1 is MNHNS and CDR2 is SASEGT. The CDR3 totals 13 residues. Trimming took off 2 bases at V and 4 bases at J, with 9 bases between the two ends. CDR3 amino acids: CASSENPGYEQYF. CDR3 bases read: TGTGCCAGCAGTGAAAATCCGGGTTACGAG.

In regard to this clone: With the read ending 3 residues before the CDR3 end, the germline J gene is used to fill in that end. V and J are TRBV6-2 or TRBV6-3 and TRBJ2-7; possible D gene TRBD1, 6 bases. The CDR3 extends over 14 amino acids. Germline CDR1 reads MNHEY; CDR2 reads SVGEGT. V gave up 1 base and J gave up 6 bases, with 13 bases separating them. The sequenced CDR3 bases are TGTGCCAGCAGTTACTGGGGGCGTCGGGGCGAG. Protein product: CASSYWGRRGE. The whole CDR3 sequence is CASSYWGRRGEQYF.

Note on this clone: The read is 3 residues too short to cover the CDR3 end, so that end is filled in from the germline J gene. The rearrangement links TRBV20-1 to TRBJ2-1; maybe TRBD1 (5 bases). Germline lookup yields CDR1 DFQATT and CDR2 SNEGSKA (reference sequence). The CDR3 contains 11 residues. V shed 6 bases and J shed 5 bases, with 8 bases lying between them. The covered CDR3 bases are TGCAGTGCCACAGGAAACAATGAG. Its translation: CSATGNNE. In full, the CDR3 is CSATGNNEQFF.

This clone was picked up many times. Read coverage stops 3 residues before the CDR3 terminus; the germline J gene supplies the remainder. This chain links TRBV18 with TRBJ2-2; TRBD2 is a possible D gene (5 bases). V was pared by 2 bases and J by 2 bases, with 15 bases between. The CDR3 loop spans 17 amino acids. Germline CDR1 KGHSH, CDR2 LQKENI. This CDR3 reads CASSPDYSRINTGELFF. The sequenced part of the CDR3 DNA is TGTGCCAGCTCACCAGACTATTCCCGAATAAACACCGGGGAG.

This clone has at least ten counts. Coverage ceases 3 residues before the CDR3 finishes, and the germline J gene fills in the end. J is TRBJ2-5 and V is TRBV29-1, with D possibly matching TRBD1 (5 bases). Germline V gene lookup returns CDR1 SQVTM and CDR2 ANQGSEA. V lost 7 bases to trimming and J lost 2 bases, with 14 bases between them. This CDR3 has 13 residues. The CDR3 region is CSGRLGPQETQYF. The sequenced part of the CDR3 DNA is TGCAGCGGCCGACTGGGGCCACAAGAGACC.

This clone has ten or more counts. The CDR3 end falls 3 residues outside the read, so it is completed with the germline J gene. The chain joins TRBV29-1 to TRBJ1-2, with 10 bases lining up with TRBD1. The CDR3 loop spans 13 amino acids. Germline V lookup: CDR1 SQVTM, CDR2 ANQGSEA. The sequenced part of the CDR3 DNA is TGCAGCGTTGCCTCGACAGGGGGCGAAGGC. This encodes CSVASTGGEG. The whole CDR3 sequence reads CSVASTGGEGYTF.

In its sample, this clone was seen many times. The CDR3 end lies 3 residues beyond the end of the read and is filled in from the germline J gene. The V call is TRBV13, the J call TRBJ2-1; 13 bases are a match to TRBD2. Germline values: CDR1 PRHDT, CDR2 FYEKMQ (reference sequence). V trimming: 3 bases; J trimming: 8 bases; junction bases outside the gene matches: 4. The CDR3 contains 15 residues. Incomplete CDR3 DNA: TGTGCCAGCAGCTTTACTAGCGGGAGGGTGGATGAG. It codes for CASSFTSGRVDE. The entire CDR3 sequence reads CASSFTSGRVDEQFF.

The table lists this clone with a few counts. The read comes to an end 3 residues before the CDR3 does, leaving the germline J gene to fill in the end. The chain combines TRBV30 with TRBJ1-5, with TRBD1 identical over 10 bases. The length of the CDR3 is 15 residues. Germline loops: CDR1 GTSNPN, CDR2 SVGIG (reference sequence). Trimming cost V 1 base and J 4 bases; bases outside gene matches: 4. CDR3 region: CAWSGTGGMNQPQHF. The part of the CDR3 DNA that was read is TGTGCCTGGAGTGGGACAGGGGGGATGAATCAGCCC.

This clone was seen ten or more times. Coverage ceases 3 residues before the CDR3 finishes, and the germline J gene fills in the end. The chain links TRBV5-1 to TRBJ2-2; a possible D gene is TRBD2 (6 bases). CDR3 length: 18 residues. V lost 0 bases and J 4 bases, leaving 19 bases between the germline ends. Germline V gene lookup returns CDR1 SGHRS and CDR2 YFSETQ. CDR3 DNA (partial): TGCGCCAGCAGCTTGGTGGCCGGGGGAGCATTTCGCACCGGGGAG. It yields the protein CASSLVAGGAFRTGE. The CDR3 as a whole reads CASSLVAGGAFRTGELFF.

This clone was counted a few times. The read falls 3 residues short of the CDR3 end, and the missing part is taken from the germline J gene. This sequence joins TRBV6-2 or TRBV6-3 and TRBJ2-1, with 7 bases matching TRBD2. Looked up from germline, CDR1 is MNHEY and CDR2 is SVGEGT. The CDR3 runs 15 residues. The V and J ends lost 7 bases and 5 bases, in that order; junction bases with no gene match: 11. CDR3 bases read: TGTGCCAGCACCCAAGGGACTAAGGTAAACAATGAG. It codes for CASTQGTKVNNE. The full-length CDR3 reads as CASTQGTKVNNEQFF.

This clone has a count of ten or more. The observed sequence ends 3 residues before the CDR3 terminus, with the missing tail filled in from the germline J gene. The rearrangement uses TRBV6-4 and TRBJ1-1, with TRBD1 matching over 9 bases. Trimming at V came to 4 bases and at J to 1 base, leaving 1 base not matched to a gene. This CDR3 comprises 14 residues. CDR1 is MRHNA and CDR2 is SNTAGT in the germline V gene. The CDR3 loop is CASSVGQGNTEAFF. CDR3 DNA, as far as it was read: TGTGCCAGCAGTGTGGGACAGGGGAACACTGAA.

This clone was observed a few times. This could be a read error, since a much larger clone is one nucleotide away. This chain's CDR3 is CASSEGGRTYSNQPQHF. The part of the CDR3 DNA that was read is TGTGCCAGCAGTGAAGGTGGCAGGACTTATAGCAATCAGCCC. V is TRBV6-1 and J is TRBJ1-5; D is undetermined. The read halts 3 residues ahead of the CDR3 end, with the missing end drawn from the germline J gene. CDR1 and CDR2 from the germline V gene are MNHNS and SASEGT. Trimming cost V 1 base and J 0 bases, with 13 bases left between them. The CDR3 totals 17 residues.

This clone was observed a handful of times. The read terminates 3 residues before the CDR3 end, so the remaining end is supplied by the germline J gene. This chain connects TRBV18 to TRBJ1-3; 10 positions agree with TRBD1. With 3 bases clipped from V and 4 bases from J, the junction kept 3 bases outside the gene matches. The CDR3 has 15 amino acids. Germline V CDR1 and CDR2: KGHSH, LQKENI. The CDR3: CASSPGQGIGNTIYF. CDR3 DNA (partial): TGTGCCAGCTCACCGGGACAGGGGATAGGAAACACC.

CDR3 region: CASGWFGGEAFF. CDR3 bases read: TGTGCCAGTGGATGGTTCGGCGGTGAA. This chain links TRBV7-8 with TRBJ1-1; D ambiguous. With the read ending 3 residues before the CDR3 end, the germline J gene is used to fill in that end. Germline CDR1 is SGHVS and CDR2 is FQNEAQ. V shed 9 bases and J shed 7 bases, with 15 bases lying between them. The CDR3 runs to 12 residues.

About this clone itself: Read data end 3 residues before the CDR3 end; the end is taken from the germline J gene. The V gene is TRBV20-1, the J gene TRBJ2-5; the D gene is possibly TRBD1 (6 bases). This CDR3 has 14 amino acids. The V end was cut by 1 base, the J end by 7 bases, with 16 bases between. Germline-derived CDR1 and CDR2 are DFQATT and SNEGSKA (reference sequence). The CDR3 DNA, read in part, is TGCAGTGCTAGAGTAAGAGAGGGGGTGCGGACC. Its translation: CSARVREGVRT. The CDR3 reads in full as CSARVREGVRTQYF.

A remark on this clone: The read ends 3 residues early relative to the CDR3; the germline J gene fills the gap. The chain has TRBV20-1 and TRBJ2-1, with D maybe TRBD1 (7 bases). CDR3 length: 13 residues. V was trimmed by 6 bases and J by 3 bases, leaving 12 bases between them. Germline assignment: CDR1 DFQATT and CDR2 SNEGSKA (reference sequence). The chain's CDR3 is CSAGGQFYNEQFF. The sequenced CDR3 bases are TGCAGTGCGGGGGGACAGTTCTACAATGAG.

This clone was observed many times. CDR3 region: CASSPQGKLAGANVLTF. CDR3 DNA (partial): TGTGCCAGTAGCCCCCAGGGAAAGCTGGCTGGGGCCAACGTC. V is TRBV19 and J is TRBJ2-6; possible D gene TRBD1, 5 bases. The read ends 3 residues early relative to the CDR3; the germline J gene fills the gap. There are 17 residues in the CDR3. CDR1 and CDR2 (germline): LNHDA, SQIVND (reference sequence). V dropped 6 bases and J dropped 2 bases, with 17 bases sitting between them.

This clone has a count of ten or more. Read coverage stops 3 residues before the CDR3 terminus; the germline J gene supplies the remainder. V and J are TRBV28 and TRBJ1-4, with 9 bases lining up with TRBD1. V dropped 8 bases and J dropped 1; count of bases not matched to a gene: 5. Germline V gives CDR1 MDHEN, CDR2 SYDVKM. The CDR3 runs to 15 residues. CDR3 loop: CASEQGAGTNEKLFF. CDR3 DNA, as far as it was read: TGTGCCAGCGAACAGGGGGCAGGAACTAATGAAAAA.